These T cell receptor beta chains were read from a single sample in a study of control samples from healthy donors and cancer patients. Using immunoSEQ multiplex PCR, the repertoire was profiled, and TCRdb retains in-frame clones only, with some absent. The table records about 120,000 clones, over 90% of them present only once. Input material: blood. Receptors were obtained from a man under 40 in good health. Both conserved end residues are part of each CDR3. A D gene is named only where the DNA matches it firmly. Clone size is stated in some rows and not others, as once, few, many or a class when expanded.

d_gene	abundance	v_gene	j_gene	CDR3nt	CDR3aa
TRBD1	NA	TRBV5-1	TRBJ1-1	TGCGCCAGCAGCACCGCCGGGACAGGGTTCGGGAACACTGAAGCTTTCTTT	CASSTAGTGFGNTEAFF
NA	NA	TRBV27	TRBJ1-3	TGTGCCAGCAGACGACAGGCACTGGGGGACACCATATATTTT	CASRRQALGDTIYF
NA	NA	TRBV4-2	TRBJ1-6	TGTGCCAGCAGCCAAGAGAGGACAGAAGCTTCACCCCTCCACTTT	CASSQERTEASPLHF
TRBD1	NA	TRBV5-1	TRBJ2-5	TGCGCCAGCAGCTGGGAGGGACAGGGTGTGCAAGAGACCCAGTACTTC	CASSWEGQGVQETQYF
TRBD1	NA	TRBV5-4	TRBJ1-2	TGTGCCAGCAGCACATCGACAGGGGAGGATGGCTACACCTTC	CASSTSTGEDGYTF
TRBD1	NA	TRBV19	TRBJ1-1	TGTGCCAGTAGTCCAACGACAGGGCATGAAACTTTCTTT	CASSPTTGHETFF
TRBD1	NA	TRBV5-6	TRBJ2-1	TGTGCCAGCAGCTTATACAGGGGGTTGCTCCACAATGAGCAGTTCTTC	CASSLYRGLLHNEQFF
NA	NA	TRBV5-1	TRBJ2-1	TGCGCCAGCAGCACCTTAAATATTTTAGATGAGCAGTTCTTC	CASSTLNILDEQFF
NA	NA	TRBV21-1	TRBJ2-5	TGTGCCAGCAGCAATTCCCAAGAGACCCAGTACTTC	CASSNSQETQYF
NA	few	TRBV27	TRBJ2-7	TGTGCCAGCAGTCCCCCCAGTTCCTACGAGCAGTACTTC	CASSPPSSYEQYF
NA	NA	TRBV6-5	TRBJ1-2	TGTGCCAGCAGTTACTCGCCGGTCTATGGCTACACCTTC	CASSYSPVYGYTF
NA	few	TRBV4-2	TRBJ1-3	TGTGCCAGCAGCCAATCGAGACCCACATTGACCGCGGGGAACACCATATATTTT	CASSQSRPTLTAGNTIYF
TRBD2	NA	TRBV14	TRBJ2-7	TGTGCCAGCAGCCCCATGGTAAAACCGGGACTAGTCTACGAGCAGTACTTC	CASSPMVKPGLVYEQYF
NA	NA	TRBV19	TRBJ1-1	TGTGCCAGTAGTATCCCTCACTTGAACACTGAAGCTTTCTTT	CASSIPHLNTEAFF